The 15 T cell receptor beta chains given below trace back to one sample, sequenced in a study of regulatory T cells in long-lasting Graves disease. Time point of the sample: persistent/refractory GD, antithyroid drugs over 5 years with positive TRAb. PBMC RNA was the source of the TCR library. Sequencing libraries for TCR beta were prepared with iRepertoire HTBI primers and Arm-PCR of CDR3 regions. MiXCR was run by TCRdb on the multiplex PCR reads, yielding one entry per CDR3 protein. The sample yields around 450,000 distinct CDR3 sequences, 20% to 25% seen once. This specimen was peripheral blood mononuclear cells (PBMCs), taken when the disease was refractory, from a patient treated with antithyroid drugs. All receptors derive from a female donor with Graves disease.

The chain couples TRBV3-1 to TRBJ1-2, with D unresolved. V shed 4 bases and J shed 0 bases, with 12 bases lying between them. The CDR3 covers 15 residues. Germline lookup yields CDR1 LGHDT and CDR2 YNNKEL (reference sequence). CDR3 loop: CASSPHSDTNYGYTF. CDR3 nucleotide sequence: TGTGCCAGCAGCCCCCACAGCGACACTAACTATGGCTACACCTTC. Full variable domain (missing parts from reference TRBV3-1 and TRBJ1-2): DTAVSQTPKYLVTQMGNDKSIKCEQNLGHDTMYWYKQDSKKFLKIMFSYNNKELIINETVPNRFSPKSPDKAHLNLHINSLELGDSAVYFCASSPHSDTNYGYTFGSGTRLTVV.

This rearrangement joins TRBV19 to TRBJ1-2; TRBD1 might be the D (5 bases). The V and J ends lost 11 bases and 7 bases respectively, with 14 bases between them. Germline lookup yields CDR1 LNHDA and CDR2 SQIVND (reference sequence). This CDR3 region has 11 residues. CDR3: CASHGRVGYTF. Written as DNA, the CDR3 is TGTGCCTCTCACGGCAGGGTTGGCTACACCTTC.

This clonotype has only a few counts. The chain employs TRBV3-1 and TRBJ2-7; 9 positions match TRBD2. V gave up 2 bases and J gave up 2 bases; unmatched junction bases: 10. Looked up from germline, CDR1 is LGHDT and CDR2 is YNNKEL (reference sequence). This CDR3 contains 17 residues. The CDR3 region is CASSQPHGKRGAYEQYF. CDR3 bases: TGTGCCAGCAGCCAACCCCACGGGAAGCGGGGGGCCTACGAGCAGTACTTC.

This clonotype has a handful of counts. Possible read error: a much larger clone is one base away. The chain is built from TRBV29-1 and TRBJ1-1; D is undetermined. CDR1 SQVTM and CDR2 ANQGSEA come from the germline V gene. The CDR3 has 13 residues. This CDR3 reads CSVGRRMNTEAFF. The CDR3 DNA follows: TGCAGTGTTGGACGGCGTATGAACACTGAAGCTTTCTTT.

This chain joins TRBV12-5 and TRBJ2-3; D is unclear. With 7 bases removed from V and 4 bases from J, the gap between germline ends came to 12 bases. The CDR3 has 13 amino acids. Germline-derived CDR1 and CDR2 are LGHNT and FRNRAP. The CDR3 DNA reads TGTGCTAGTGCACCCCGGTATGCAGATACGCAGTATTTT. Translating it yields CASAPRYADTQYF.

This clonotype came up many times. V is TRBV28 and J is TRBJ1-1; D may be TRBD1 (5 bases). There are 14 residues in the CDR3. Between the trimmed V and J ends, which lost 3 bases and 4 bases, there was a span of 12 bases. The germline CDR1 and CDR2 sequences are MDHEN and SYDVKM. CDR3 sequence (DNA): TGTGCCAGCAGTTTGTCGACAGAGGTCACTGAAGCTTTCTTT. Its translation is CASSLSTEVTEAFF.

The V gene is TRBV27, the J gene TRBJ2-3, with 14 positions matching TRBD2. V lost 9 bases to trimming and J lost 2 bases; unmatched junction nucleotides: 13. Germline lookup yields CDR1 MNHEY and CDR2 SMNVEV (reference sequence). There are 18 residues in the CDR3. Here the CDR3 DNA reads TGTGCCAGTCTTTCATTCGGACTAGCGGGAGGTCTCACAGATACGCAGTATTTT. It is translated as CASLSFGLAGGLTDTQYF.

This clonotype was recorded many times. The chain recombines TRBV7-2 with TRBJ2-7; 14 bases fit TRBD2. The CDR3 consists of 16 residues. V lost 4 bases to trimming and J lost 5 bases; unmatched junction nucleotides: 7. CDR1 is SGHTA and CDR2 is FQGNSA in the germline V gene. This CDR3 reads CASSSRLAGGPDEQYF. CDR3 DNA sequence: TGTGCCAGCAGCTCTAGACTAGCGGGAGGGCCCGACGAGCAGTACTTC.

This clonotype appeared many times. The chain recombines TRBV29-1 with TRBJ1-2, with 7 bases fitting TRBD1. The length of the CDR3 is 14 residues. The V gene end was trimmed by 1 base and the J gene end by 3 bases; junction bases not matched to a gene: 5. Germline V gives CDR1 SQVTM, CDR2 ANQGSEA. This CDR3 reads CSVEGDQGDYGYTF. As DNA, the CDR3 is TGCAGCGTTGAAGGAGACCAGGGGGACTATGGCTACACCTTC.

This chain joins TRBV19 and TRBJ1-5; no definite D call. Trimming took off 3 bases at V and 3 bases at J, with 12 bases between the two ends. This CDR3 comprises 15 residues. Germline-derived CDR1 and CDR2 are LNHDA and SQIVND (reference sequence). CDR3 sequence (DNA): TGTGCCAGTAGTATGGCCCTGATTCCCAATCAGCCCCAGCATTTT. This sequence encodes CASSMALIPNQPQHF.

This clonotype was seen many times. This chain connects TRBV19 to TRBJ1-2, with 7 bases identical to TRBD1. This CDR3 has 12 amino acids. Per germline, CDR1 LNHDA and CDR2 SQIVND (reference sequence). Unmatched junction bases numbered 5, after V lost 10 bases and J lost 3 bases. The CDR3 spells CAIRQGDYGYTF. Written as DNA, the CDR3 is TGTGCCATACGACAGGGAGACTATGGCTACACCTTC.

This clonotype was seen a handful of times. The chain has TRBV24-1 and TRBJ2-2; D remains unclear. The CDR3 is made up of 13 amino acids. V lost 5 bases, J lost 4 bases, and 7 bases lay in between. CDR1 and CDR2 (germline): KGHDR, SFDVKD. CDR3 amino acids: CATSGPSTGELFF. CDR3 DNA sequence: TGTGCCACCAGTGGCCCATCCACCGGGGAGCTGTTTTTT.

This clonotype was recorded a few times. The chain recombines TRBV2 with TRBJ2-2; D gene ambiguous. The V and J ends lost 6 bases and 0 bases respectively, with 8 bases between them. Germline-derived CDR1 and CDR2 are SNHLY and FYNNEI. This CDR3 spans 14 amino acids. Here the CDR3 reads CASRDSANTGELFF. CDR3 DNA: TGTGCCAGCAGGGATTCAGCGAACACCGGGGAGCTGTTTTTT.

This clonotype was observed a few times. The CDR3, as DNA: TGTGCCAGCAGCCCGGTGGGACAGGGGAATCAGCCCCAGCATTTT. It encodes CASSPVGQGNQPQHF. The chain carries TRBV7-2 and TRBJ1-5, with 10 bases lining up with TRBD1. Trimming cost V 5 bases and J 4 bases; bases outside gene matches: 5. This CDR3 has 15 amino acids. Germline CDR1 is SGHTA and CDR2 is FQGNSA.

The gene calls are TRBV19 and TRBJ2-2, with 11 bases lining up with TRBD1. The CDR3 has 15 amino acids. V trimming: 4 bases; J trimming: 5 bases; junction bases outside the gene matches: 3. The germline CDR1 and CDR2 sequences are LNHDA and SQIVND (reference sequence). The CDR3 coding sequence is TGTGCCAGTAGTACCGGACAGGGGGCGACCGGGGAGCTGTTTTTT. This encodes CASSTGQGATGELFF.